This T cell receptor (beta chain) came from a study of OX40 agonist ivuxolimab in advanced cancers. General notes on the study: Ivuxolimab, which targeted the costimulatory receptor OX40 (CD134), was an agonistic, fully human IgG2 monoclonal antibody. The paper covers the monotherapy dose-escalation part of the phase I ivuxolimab trial, which included N of about 51 patients. The purpose of peripheral TCRbeta sequencing was to test whether ivuxolimab changed TCR sequence diversity and led to clonal T-cell expansion. Intravenous ivuxolimab was administered to patients every 2 weeks at six dose levels: 0.01, 0.1, 0.3, 1.5, 3 and 10 mg/kg. Prior anti-PD-1, anti-PD-L1 or anti-CTLA-4 therapy was permitted, and checkpoint inhibitors had been received by around 40% of dose-escalation patients. In the dose-escalation cohort, approximately 82% of patients were male, and the mean age was approximately 60 years, with a range of about 23 to 85. Partial responses occurred in three dose-escalation patients: two with cutaneous melanoma and one with hepatocellular carcinoma. Of the 52 patients in dose escalation, some 19 had hepatocellular carcinoma, about 15 had melanoma, 9 had renal cell carcinoma and 9 had head and neck cancer. What the study reported, not specific to this receptor: Low levels of normalized T-cell clonal expansion were also shown by some nonresponding patients. Clonal expansion of both CD4+ and CD8+ blood T cells was observed from baseline to week 6 at doses 0.1 to 3.0 mg/kg. In the 0.1-3.0 mg/kg groups, partial responders were among the patients with the lowest normalized peripheral clonal expansion, particularly in CD8+ T cells. The antigen specificity of the peripheral T cells that underwent clonal expansion was not determined. After ivuxolimab, more expanded clones were found on average in CD8+ T cells than in CD4+ T cells.

The trial excluded patients who had a history of autoimmune disease or who were on systemic immunosuppression. Peripheral blood for TCR sequencing was collected from all dose cohorts at baseline, on cycle 4 day 1, and on cycle 7 day 1. The samples were drawn from a first-in-human, open-label, multicenter phase I dose-escalation trial of ivuxolimab. The trial enrolled adults with locally advanced or metastatic head and neck squamous cell, hepatocellular, melanoma or renal cell carcinoma. CD4+ and CD8+ T cells were sorted separately from peripheral blood before TCR sequencing. The germline V gene supplies CDR1 SGHTS and CDR2 YDEGEE. Inclusive of the bounding cysteine and phenylalanine, the CDR3 is 18 residues long. The DNA shown is the 54-base CDR3, in frame from base 1. Clipping removes 0 bases from V and 3 bases from J, with 7 as the unmatched junction base count. For sequencing of the TCRbeta CDR3 region, genomic DNA was extracted from the sorted cells. The immunoSEQ Assay was used for sequencing of TCRbeta CDR3 regions. TCRdb's version of the immuneACCESS table is confined to in-frame rearrangements and falls short of the full clone set. An unresolved V gene accounts for under half of the shortfall where checked; the remainder is of unknown origin. For this sample there are about 77,000 clones; approximately 87% appear just once. The ten top clones hold approximately 0.5% of the sample.

Remarks on this clone: The clone's antigen remains unknown. Base quality data are lacking; no much larger clone is found one base away.

The chain couples TRBV5-8 to TRBJ2-5, with TRBD2 identical over 14 junction bases. The clonotype was recovered from an adult with an advanced solid tumor such as melanoma, head and neck, liver or kidney cancer. The sequenced sample was CD4+ or CD8+ T cells sorted from blood, obtained in a trial of the OX40 agonist ivuxolimab. This receptor carries the CDR3 CASSLAIGLAGGKETQYF. The nucleotides are TGTGCCAGCAGCTTGGCCATCGGACTAGCGGGGGGTAAAGAGACCCAGTACTTC.